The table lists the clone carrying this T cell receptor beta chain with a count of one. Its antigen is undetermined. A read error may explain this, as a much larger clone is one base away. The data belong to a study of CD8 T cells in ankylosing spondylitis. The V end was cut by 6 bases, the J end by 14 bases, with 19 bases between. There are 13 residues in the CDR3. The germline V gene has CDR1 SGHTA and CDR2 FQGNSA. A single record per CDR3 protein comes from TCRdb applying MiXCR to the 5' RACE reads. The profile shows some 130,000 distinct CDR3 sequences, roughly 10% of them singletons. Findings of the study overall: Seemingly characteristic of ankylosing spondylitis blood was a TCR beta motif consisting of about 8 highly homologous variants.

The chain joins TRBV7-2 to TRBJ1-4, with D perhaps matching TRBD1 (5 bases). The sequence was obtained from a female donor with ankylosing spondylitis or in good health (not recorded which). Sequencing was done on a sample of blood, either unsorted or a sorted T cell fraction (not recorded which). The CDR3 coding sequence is TGTGCCAGCAGGTTATCCTCCCGGGGGGTCCTGTTTTTT. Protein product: CASRLSSRGVLFF. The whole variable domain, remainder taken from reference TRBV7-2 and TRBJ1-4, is GAGVSQSPSNKVTEKGKDVELRCDPISGHTALYWYRQSLGQGLEFLIYFQGNSAPDKSGLPSDRFSAERTGGSVSTLTIQRTQQEDSAVYLCASRLSSRGVLFFGSGTQLSVL.